This T cell receptor (beta chain) was captured by sequencing in a study of blood T cell repertoires in COVID-19. Sequencing used immunoSEQ multiplex PCR; TCRdb keeps in-frame clones, though not all of them. The repertoire holds some 390,000 clones, with around 92% as singletons. The CDR3 has 15 amino acids. Trimming shortened V by 0 bases and J by 0 bases, and 6 bases separated the two germline ends. Germline CDR1 MNHNY, CDR2 SVGAGI (reference sequence). This clonotype originated in a woman in her twenties or thirties who had recovered from COVID-19. Material: PBMCs or T cells enriched from blood (not recorded which). The chain couples TRBV6-6 to TRBJ1-3; D is undetermined. The CDR3 sequence: CASSYSLYSGNTIYF. The CDR3 DNA follows: TGTGCCAGCAGTTACTCATTATACTCTGGAAACACCATATATTTT.